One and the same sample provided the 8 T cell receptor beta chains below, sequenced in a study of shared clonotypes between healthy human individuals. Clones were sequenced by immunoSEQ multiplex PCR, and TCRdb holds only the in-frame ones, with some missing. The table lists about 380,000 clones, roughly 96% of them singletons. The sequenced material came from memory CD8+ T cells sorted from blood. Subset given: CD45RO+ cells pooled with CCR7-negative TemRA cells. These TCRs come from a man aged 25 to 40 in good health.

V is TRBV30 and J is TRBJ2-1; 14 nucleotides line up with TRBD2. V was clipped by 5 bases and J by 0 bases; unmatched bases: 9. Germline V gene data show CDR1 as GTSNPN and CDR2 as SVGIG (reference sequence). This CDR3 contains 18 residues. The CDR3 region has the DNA TGTGCCTGGGATGGACTAGCGGGAGGTCGGGGCTCCTACAATGAGCAGTTCTTC. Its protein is CAWDGLAGGRGSYNEQFF.

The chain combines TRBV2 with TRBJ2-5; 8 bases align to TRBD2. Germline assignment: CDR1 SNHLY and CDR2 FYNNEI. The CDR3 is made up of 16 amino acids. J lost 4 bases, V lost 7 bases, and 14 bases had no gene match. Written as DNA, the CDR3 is TGTGCCAGCACCCCTACAGGACTAGCTCGGGGAGAGACCCAGTACTTC. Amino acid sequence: CASTPTGLARGETQYF.

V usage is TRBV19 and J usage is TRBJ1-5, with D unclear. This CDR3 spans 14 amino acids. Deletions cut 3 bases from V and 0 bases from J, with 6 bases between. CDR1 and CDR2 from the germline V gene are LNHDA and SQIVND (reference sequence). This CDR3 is CASSIRISNQPQHF. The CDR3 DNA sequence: TGTGCCAGTAGTATTCGGATTAGCAATCAGCCCCAGCATTTT.

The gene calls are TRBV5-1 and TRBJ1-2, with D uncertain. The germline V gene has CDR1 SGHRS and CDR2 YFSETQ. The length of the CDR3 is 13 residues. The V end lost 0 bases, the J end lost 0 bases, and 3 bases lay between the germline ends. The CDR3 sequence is CASSLGANYGYTF. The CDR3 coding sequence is TGCGCCAGCAGCTTGGGGGCTAACTATGGCTACACCTTC.

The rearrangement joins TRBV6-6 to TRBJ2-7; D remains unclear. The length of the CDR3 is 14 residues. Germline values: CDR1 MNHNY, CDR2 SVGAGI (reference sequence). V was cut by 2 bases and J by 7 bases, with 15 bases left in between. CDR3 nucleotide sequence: TGTGCCAGCAGTTACGGCGCCCGAGCTAGTGAGCAGTACTTC. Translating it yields CASSYGARASEQYF.

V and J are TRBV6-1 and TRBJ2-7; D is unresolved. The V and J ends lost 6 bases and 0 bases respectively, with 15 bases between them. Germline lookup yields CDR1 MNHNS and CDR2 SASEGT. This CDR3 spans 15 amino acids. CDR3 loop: CASSDPVQSSYEQYF. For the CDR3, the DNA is TGTGCCAGCAGCGATCCGGTACAGAGCTCCTACGAGCAGTACTTC.

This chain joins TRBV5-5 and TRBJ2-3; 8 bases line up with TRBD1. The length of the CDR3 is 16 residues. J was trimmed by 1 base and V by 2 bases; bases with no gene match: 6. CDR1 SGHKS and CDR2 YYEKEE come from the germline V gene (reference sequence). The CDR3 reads CASSLGATGGTDTQYF. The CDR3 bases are TGTGCCAGCAGCTTAGGGGCGACAGGGGGCACAGATACGCAGTATTTT.

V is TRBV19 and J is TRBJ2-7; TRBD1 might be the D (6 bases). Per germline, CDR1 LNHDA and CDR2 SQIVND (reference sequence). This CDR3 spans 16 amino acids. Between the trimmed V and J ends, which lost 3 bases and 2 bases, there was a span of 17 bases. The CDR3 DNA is TGTGCCAGTAGTATTACTCTGACAGGCCAGACCTACGAGCAGTACTTC. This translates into CASSITLTGQTYEQYF.